This TCR beta chain was sequenced in a study of beta chain features in type 1 diabetes. V lost 8 bases and J lost 1; bases outside the gene matches: 5. Germline lookup yields CDR1 SGHTA and CDR2 FQGTGA. This CDR3 comprises 14 residues. Expressed TCRB transcripts were sequenced because the entire RNA isolate underwent reverse transcription. This table comes from immunoSEQ multiplex PCR, and its TCRdb copy is limited to in-frame clones, with some not included. Of roughly 300,000 clones listed, less than 10% are singletons. Sequences were obtained from central memory CD4+ T cells from blood. The sequence derives from a woman aged 18-35 years in good health. The chain is built from TRBV7-3 and TRBJ2-7, with 10 bases fitting TRBD2. CDR3 loop: CASATSGNSYEQYF. The CDR3, as DNA: TGTGCCAGCGCAACTAGCGGGAATTCCTACGAGCAGTACTTC.